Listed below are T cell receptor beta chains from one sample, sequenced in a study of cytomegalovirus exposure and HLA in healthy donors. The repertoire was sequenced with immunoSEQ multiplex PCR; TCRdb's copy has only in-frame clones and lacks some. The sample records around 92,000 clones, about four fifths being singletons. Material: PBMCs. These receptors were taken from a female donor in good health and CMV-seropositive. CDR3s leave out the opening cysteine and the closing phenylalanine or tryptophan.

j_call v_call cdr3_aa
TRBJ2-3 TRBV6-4 ASSVWPSSDTQY
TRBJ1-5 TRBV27 ASSLTGGEQPQH
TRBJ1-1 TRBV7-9 ASSLAHGQDTEAF
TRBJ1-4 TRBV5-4 ASSSTGSRKLF
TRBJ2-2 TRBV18 ASSSGTGNTGELF
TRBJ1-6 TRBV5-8 ASSLVQGWNSPLH
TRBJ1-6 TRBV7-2 ASSHGQGGSPLH
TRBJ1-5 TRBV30 AWSVQGYQPQH
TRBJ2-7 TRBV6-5 ASSHDEVGEQY
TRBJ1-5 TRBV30 AWSPTGRGGQPQH
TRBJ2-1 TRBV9 ASSVGGMTTNEQF
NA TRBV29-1 SVNLGYEQY
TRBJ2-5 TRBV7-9 ASSLTLASQETQY
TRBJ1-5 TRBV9 ASSVGGGAYQPQH
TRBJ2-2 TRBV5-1 ASSTPGQNTGELF
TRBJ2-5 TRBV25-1 ASSELGTGRQETQY
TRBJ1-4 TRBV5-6 ASSLGDSFNEKLF
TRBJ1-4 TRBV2 ASKIGTGVEKLF
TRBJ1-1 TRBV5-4 ASSLARNTEAF
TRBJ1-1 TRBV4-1 ASSQGTRRVGTEAF
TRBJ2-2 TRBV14 ASSRRGTVNTGELF
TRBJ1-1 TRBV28 ASSPAPHRGTEAF
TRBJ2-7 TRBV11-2 ASSLADRPTYEQY
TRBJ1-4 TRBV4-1 ASSQVSSGTNEKLF
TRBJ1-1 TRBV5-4 ASSLAGTANTEAF
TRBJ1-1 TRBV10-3 AISESGQGRGTTEAF
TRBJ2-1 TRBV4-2 ASSQDRGSYNEQF
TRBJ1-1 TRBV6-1 ASSEVSRGNTEAF
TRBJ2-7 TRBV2 ASRTSGYEQY
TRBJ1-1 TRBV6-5 ASSSDSMNTEAF
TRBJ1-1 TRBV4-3 ASSQLLSPRGKLTEAF
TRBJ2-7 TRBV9 ASSVAGAFYEQY
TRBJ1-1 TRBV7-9 ASSSGGIRGQAF
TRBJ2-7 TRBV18 ASSPVSVYESQY
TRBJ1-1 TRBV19 ASTNRGGNTEAF
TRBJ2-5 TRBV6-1 ASRGTSGRGETQY